This paragraph covers one TCR beta chain sequence. This clone's antigen is unknown. It has no much larger one-base neighbor in the sample; base qualities were not kept. RNA was extracted with the RNeasy kit and roughly 0.5 to 1 ug was reverse transcribed using random hexamers. The immunoSEQ multiplex PCR assay, covering 54 Vbeta and 13 Jbeta segments, was used to amplify TCR beta CDR3 regions. Bias from PCR amplification was corrected by using a synthetic template baseline for primer optimization and for computational correction. On the study's bioinformatics: Reads were assigned to V, D and J genes according to IMGT and analyzed in immunoSEQ Analyzer, with only productive sequences retained. To calculate clonality, Shannon entropy was normalized by log2 of the number of productive unique sequences and then subtracted from one. For each patient and control, public and private clones were evaluated among the 100 most prevalent clones. Susac-specific clones were defined as absent from healthy and MS cohorts, 800 to 1,200 published viral clones and other ImmuneACCESS disease sequences. In-frame beta chains were kept once TCRdb had trimmed the public reads at Q25 with fastp and called clones with MiXCR. Each entry is one CDR3 protein sequence, shown with its most common DNA and genes. The V and J calls here are based on TCRdb, not the publication. For this sample the table gives approximately 200,000 distinct CDR3 sequences, of which 95% were detected only once. The ten top clones hold just over 0.08% of the sample.

This specimen comes from a study of CD8 T cells in Susac syndrome (dated by TCRdb to the late 2010s). Regarding the study in general: The study used repertoire sequencing to test whether antigen drove CD8+ T cell activation and differentiation in Susac syndrome. Results and caveats for the whole study, not just this receptor: The TCR sequencing and HLA analysis was acknowledged to have included a relatively small number of individuals.

A distance of 9 bases separates the germline ends of V and J, which lose 2 bases and 4 bases respectively. CDR3 length: 14 amino acids, cysteine to phenylalanine. CDR3 DNA only is kept here, 42 bases in frame from base 1. In the germline V gene (reference sequence), CDR1 corresponds to LGHDT and CDR2 to YNNKEL. Peripheral blood CD8+ and CD4+ T cells from healthy donors, Susac syndrome patients and multiple sclerosis patients were profiled by high-throughput TCR beta sequencing. The multiple sclerosis controls were treatment-naive patients whose relapsing-remitting disease, either stable or active, fulfilled the revised McDonald criteria. Bulk CD8+ and CD4+ T cells were purified by magnetic negative isolation, while CD8+ TEMRA cells were enriched using FACS. Blood was collected in EDTA tubes and processed within 24 hours, with PBMCs isolated through density gradient centrifugation. PBMCs intended for TCR sequencing were cryopreserved in liquid nitrogen and thawed later in a water bath at 37 degrees C. The sorted or isolated CD4+, CD8+ and CD8+ TEMRA cells had a purity of 90% or higher.

The receptor was isolated from a human donor with multiple sclerosis. The chain couples TRBV3-1 to TRBJ1-5, with no confident D gene call. The sequenced sample consisted of CD4+ T cells from PBMCs. This receptor has the CDR3 CASSQRGPNQPQHF. The DNA reads as follows: TGTGCCAGCAGCCAACGGGGTCCGAATCAGCCCCAGCATTTT. This CDR3, with the reference TRBV3-1 and TRBJ1-5 proteins standing in past its ends, gives the full variable domain DTAVSQTPKYLVTQMGNDKSIKCEQNLGHDTMYWYKQDSKKFLKIMFSYNNKELIINETVPNRFSPKSPDKAHLNLHINSLELGDSAVYFCASSQRGPNQPQHFGDGTRLSIL.